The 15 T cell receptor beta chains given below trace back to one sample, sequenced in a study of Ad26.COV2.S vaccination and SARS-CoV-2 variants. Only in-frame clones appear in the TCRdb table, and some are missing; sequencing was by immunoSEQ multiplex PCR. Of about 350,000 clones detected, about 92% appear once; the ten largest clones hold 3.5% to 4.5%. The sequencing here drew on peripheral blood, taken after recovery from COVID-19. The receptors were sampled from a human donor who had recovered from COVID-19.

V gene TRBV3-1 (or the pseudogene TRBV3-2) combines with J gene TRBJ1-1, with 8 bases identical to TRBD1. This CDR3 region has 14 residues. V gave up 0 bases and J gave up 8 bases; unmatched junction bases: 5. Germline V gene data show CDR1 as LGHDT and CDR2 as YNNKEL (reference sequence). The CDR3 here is CASSQDNRGREAFF. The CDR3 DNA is TGTGCCAGCAGCCAAGATAACAGGGGGAGAGAAGCTTTCTTT.

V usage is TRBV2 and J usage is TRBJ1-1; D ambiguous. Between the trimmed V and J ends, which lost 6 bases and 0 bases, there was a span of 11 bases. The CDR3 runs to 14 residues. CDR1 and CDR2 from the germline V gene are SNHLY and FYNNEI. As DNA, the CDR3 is TGTGCCAGCAGGGACGGAAGACTGAACACTGAAGCTTTCTTT. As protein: CASRDGRLNTEAFF.

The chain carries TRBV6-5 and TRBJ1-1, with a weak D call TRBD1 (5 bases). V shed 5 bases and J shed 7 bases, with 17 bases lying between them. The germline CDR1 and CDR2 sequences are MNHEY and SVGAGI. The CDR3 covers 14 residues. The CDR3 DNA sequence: TGTGCCAGCAGTCGGGTGGGGCGGAGGGATGAAGCTTTCTTT. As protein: CASSRVGRRDEAFF.

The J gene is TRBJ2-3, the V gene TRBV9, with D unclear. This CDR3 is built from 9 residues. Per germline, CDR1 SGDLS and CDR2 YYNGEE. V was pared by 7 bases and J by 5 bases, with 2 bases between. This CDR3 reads CASGDTQYF. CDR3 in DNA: TGTGCCAGCGGAGATACGCAGTATTTT. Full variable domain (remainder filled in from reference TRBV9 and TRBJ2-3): DSGVTQTPKHLITATGQRVTLRCSPRSGDLSVYWYQQSLDQGLQFLIQYYNGEERAKGNILERFSAQQFPDLHSELNLSSLELGDSALYFCASGDTQYFGPGTRLTVL.

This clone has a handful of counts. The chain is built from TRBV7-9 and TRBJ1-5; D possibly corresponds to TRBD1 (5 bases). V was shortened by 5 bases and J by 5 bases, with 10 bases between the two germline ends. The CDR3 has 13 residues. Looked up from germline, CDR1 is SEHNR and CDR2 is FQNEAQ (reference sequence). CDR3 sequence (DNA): TGTGCCAGCAGCGCCACGGGGGATCAGCCCCAGCATTTT. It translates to CASSATGDQPQHF.

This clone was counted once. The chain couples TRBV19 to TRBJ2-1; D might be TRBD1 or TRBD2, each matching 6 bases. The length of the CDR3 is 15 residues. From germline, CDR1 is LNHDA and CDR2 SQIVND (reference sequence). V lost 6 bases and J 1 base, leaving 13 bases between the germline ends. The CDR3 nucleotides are TGTGCCAGTAGATGGGGGGCTGGGTCCTACAATGAGCAGTTCTTC. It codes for CASRWGAGSYNEQFF.

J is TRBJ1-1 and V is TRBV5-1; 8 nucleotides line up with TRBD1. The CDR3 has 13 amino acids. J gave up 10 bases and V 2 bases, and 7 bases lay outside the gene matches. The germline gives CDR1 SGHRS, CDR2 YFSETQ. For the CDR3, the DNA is TGCGCCAGCAGCTTCGGACAGGGATCATTAGCTTTCTTT. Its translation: CASSFGQGSLAFF.

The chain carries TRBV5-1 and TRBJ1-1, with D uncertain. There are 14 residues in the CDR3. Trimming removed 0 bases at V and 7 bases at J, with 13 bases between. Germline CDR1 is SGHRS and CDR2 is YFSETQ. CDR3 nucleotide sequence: TGCGCCAGCAGCTTGGTAGAGCAGCTGGGTGAAGCTTTCTTT. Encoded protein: CASSLVEQLGEAFF.

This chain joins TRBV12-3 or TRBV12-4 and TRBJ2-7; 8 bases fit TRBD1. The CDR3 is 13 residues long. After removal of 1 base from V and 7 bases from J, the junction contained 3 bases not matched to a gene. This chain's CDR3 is CASSLDRGWEQYF. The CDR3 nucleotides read TGTGCCAGCAGTTTAGACAGGGGGTGGGAGCAGTACTTC.

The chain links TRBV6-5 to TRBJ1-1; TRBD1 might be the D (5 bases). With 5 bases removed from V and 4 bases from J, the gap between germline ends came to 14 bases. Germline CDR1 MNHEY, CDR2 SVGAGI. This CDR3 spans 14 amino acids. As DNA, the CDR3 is TGTGCCAGCAGTCCCCGCGGGGGACGCACTGAAGCTTTCTTT. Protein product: CASSPRGGRTEAFF.

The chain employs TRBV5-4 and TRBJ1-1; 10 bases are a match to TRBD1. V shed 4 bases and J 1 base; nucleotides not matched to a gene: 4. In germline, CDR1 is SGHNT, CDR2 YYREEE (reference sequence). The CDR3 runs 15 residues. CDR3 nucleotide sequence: TGTGCCAGCAGCCCCCGGGACAGGGGGAACACTGAAGCTTTCTTT. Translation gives CASSPRDRGNTEAFF.

CDR3 nucleotide sequence: TGTGCCAGCAGCTTGGGGTTCAAAAGCTCCTATAATTCACCCCTCCACTTT. Translation: CASSLGFKSSYNSPLHF. The chain is built from TRBV5-6 and TRBJ1-6; D not certain. The CDR3 sequence is 17 residues long. V was shortened by 0 bases and J by 0 bases, with 10 bases between the two germline ends. Germline lookup yields CDR1 SGHDT and CDR2 YYEEEE.

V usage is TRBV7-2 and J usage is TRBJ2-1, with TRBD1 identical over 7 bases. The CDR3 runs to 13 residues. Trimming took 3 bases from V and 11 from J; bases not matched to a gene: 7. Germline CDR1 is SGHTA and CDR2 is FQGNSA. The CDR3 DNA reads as TGTGCCAGCAGCTTCCCACAGGGGCCGAAGCAGTTCTTC. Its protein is CASSFPQGPKQFF.

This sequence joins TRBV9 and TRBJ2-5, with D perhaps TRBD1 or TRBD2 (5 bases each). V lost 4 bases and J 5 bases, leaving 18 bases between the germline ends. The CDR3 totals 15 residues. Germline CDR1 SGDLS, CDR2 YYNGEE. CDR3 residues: CASSPSWGRDETQYF. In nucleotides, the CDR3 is TGTGCCAGCAGCCCCAGTTGGGGACGGGATGAGACCCAGTACTTC.

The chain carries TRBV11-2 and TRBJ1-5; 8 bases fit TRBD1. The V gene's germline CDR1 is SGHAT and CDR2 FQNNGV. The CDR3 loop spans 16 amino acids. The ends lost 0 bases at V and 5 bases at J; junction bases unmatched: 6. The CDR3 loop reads CASSLDPGGMDQPQHF. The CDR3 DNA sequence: TGTGCCAGCAGCTTAGACCCAGGGGGCATGGATCAGCCCCAGCATTTT.